Sequencing of this T cell receptor (beta chain) was carried out in a study of blood T cell repertoires in COVID-19. Study at large: From T cells, B-cell-depleted T cells, or PBMCs came the material, which was cDNA or gDNA.

Some clones are missing from TCRdb's copy, which holds only in-frame ones; the method was immunoSEQ multiplex PCR. Of under 120,000 clones in the sample, 65% to 75% are singletons; the top ten hold about 5.9%. The V gene end was trimmed by 5 bases and the J gene end by 4 bases; junction bases not matched to a gene: 12. The CDR3 is 16 residues long. The germline CDR1 and CDR2 sequences are SGHTA and FQGNSA. The J gene is TRBJ2-3, the V gene TRBV7-2, with 7 bases identical to TRBD1. The TCR sequence derives from an elderly man with acute or convalescent COVID-19. The sample taken for sequencing was peripheral blood. The CDR3 sequence is CASSESGQAPPDTQYF. CDR3 DNA: TGTGCCAGCAGCGAAAGCGGACAGGCTCCCCCAGATACGCAGTATTTT.